This T cell receptor (beta chain) is from a study of neurological immune-mediated disorders. TCRdb re-analysed the 5' RACE reads in MiXCR, keeping a single row per CDR3 protein. The data contain about 21,000 distinct CDR3 sequences, 17% of them singletons. Germline V gene sequence: CDR1 SGDLS, CDR2 YYNGEE. The CDR3 consists of 15 residues. Trimming took off 2 bases at V and 2 bases at J, with 12 bases between the two ends. This clonotype came up many times. Sequencing was done on a sample of CD8+ T cells from blood. The origin of this receptor is a woman between 18 and 30 years old with multiple sclerosis. This chain joins TRBV9 and TRBJ2-3; D possibly corresponds to TRBD2 (5 bases). The CDR3 DNA sequence: TGTGCCAGCAGCGTGTCCAGCGGAGTCACAGATACGCAGTATTTT. This encodes CASSVSSGVTDTQYF.